These 18 T cell receptor beta chains came from one sample sequenced in a study of T-cell memory formation after mild COVID-19. TCRdb redid the calling of the 5' RACE reads with MiXCR, one entry per CDR3 protein. The data show about 210,000 distinct CDR3 sequences, with around 25% seen just once and about an eighth held by the top ten. The sequenced sample consisted of PBMCs or a T cell subset sorted from them (not recorded which). The receptors derive from an adult woman who had mild COVID-19 (a few samples of this study predate the infection). Cell type and time point are not known.

This clonotype was observed at least ten times. J is TRBJ2-7 and V is TRBV5-1; D is possibly TRBD1 (6 bases). The germline gives CDR1 SGHRS, CDR2 YFSETQ. The germline V and J ends were trimmed by 3 bases and 6 bases, with 10 bases remaining between them. The CDR3 has 12 amino acids. CDR3 in amino acids: CASSSQGSEQYF. CDR3 DNA: TGCGCCAGCAGCTCACAGGGAAGCGAGCAGTACTTC. Full variable domain (outside the CDR3, taken from reference TRBV5-1 and TRBJ2-7): KAGVTQTPRYLIKTRGQQVTLSCSPISGHRSVSWYQQTPGQGLQFLFEYFSETQRNKGNFPGRFSGRQFSNSRSEMNVSTLELGDSALYLCASSSQGSEQYFGPGTRLTVT.

This clonotype was counted between two and nine times. The rearrangement uses TRBV7-2 and TRBJ2-1, with D possibly TRBD2 on 6 matching bases. V was cut by 5 bases and J by 7 bases, with 24 bases left in between. The germline V gene has CDR1 SGHTA and CDR2 FQGNSA. This CDR3 is built from 17 residues. The CDR3 coding sequence is TGTGCCAGCAGCCCGAGCGGGTTTCAAGCATGGGAAAATGAGCAGTTCTTC. Residues: CASSPSGFQAWENEQFF.

There are a few counts of this clonotype. The genes are TRBV5-1 and TRBJ2-2, with D possibly being TRBD1 or TRBD2 (6 bases each). This CDR3 is built from 17 residues. Germline assignment: CDR1 SGHRS and CDR2 YFSETQ. The V gene lost 3 bases and the J gene lost 0 bases, with 15 bases spanning the gap. For the CDR3, the DNA is TGCGCCAGCAGCTGGACCCCGGAGGGGGCGAACACCGGGGAGCTGTTTTTT. Translation: CASSWTPEGANTGELFF. Full variable domain (remainder filled in from reference TRBV5-1 and TRBJ2-2): KAGVTQTPRYLIKTRGQQVTLSCSPISGHRSVSWYQQTPGQGLQFLFEYFSETQRNKGNFPGRFSGRQFSNSRSEMNVSTLELGDSALYLCASSWTPEGANTGELFFGEGSRLTVL.

The chain recombines TRBV27 with TRBJ1-2; no reliable D call. V was trimmed by 5 bases and J by 4 bases, leaving 14 bases between them. This CDR3 is 14 amino acids long. Germline V gives CDR1 MNHEY, CDR2 SMNVEV (reference sequence). CDR3 amino acids: CASSPSRRTYGYTF. DNA for the CDR3: TGTGCCAGCAGTCCCAGCAGGAGAACCTATGGCTACACCTTC.

V is TRBV27 and J is TRBJ1-2; D remains ambiguous. This CDR3 contains 13 residues. V lost 2 bases, J lost 4 bases, and 8 bases lay in between. CDR1 is MNHEY, CDR2 SMNVEV, per germline (reference sequence). Here the CDR3 reads CASSLQGFYGYTF. The DNA for the CDR3 is TGTGCCAGCAGTTTACAAGGGTTCTATGGCTACACCTTC.

The table lists this clonotype with a few counts. This sequence joins TRBV4-2 and TRBJ2-1; 12 bases agree with TRBD2. The V gene's germline CDR1 is LGHNA and CDR2 YNFKEQ. V shed 6 bases, J shed 8 bases, and the junction held 11 bases outside the gene matches. The CDR3 is made up of 16 amino acids. This CDR3 reads CASSRGTSGFLDEQFF. CDR3 nucleotides: TGTGCCAGCAGTCGGGGGACTAGCGGGTTTTTGGATGAGCAGTTCTTC.

The table lists this clonotype with a few counts. This chain links TRBV28 with TRBJ1-2; 8 bases line up with TRBD1. Per germline, CDR1 MDHEN and CDR2 SYDVKM. This CDR3 is built from 14 residues. V lost 5 bases and J lost 8; bases outside the gene matches: 10. This CDR3 reads CASSRGGQVSGYTF. In nucleotides, the CDR3 is TGTGCCAGCAGTCGAGGGGGACAGGTGTCCGGCTACACCTTC.

The table lists this clonotype with many counts. This sequence joins TRBV18 and TRBJ1-2; D may be TRBD1 (6 bases). Germline CDR1 KGHSH, CDR2 LQKENI. CDR3 size: 11 residues. Trimming stripped 5 bases from V and 14 bases from J, with 15 bases between. As DNA, the CDR3 is TGTGCCAGCTCATCAGGACAGACGGGTACCTTC. This translates into CASSSGQTGTF.

This clonotype was seen a handful of times. The CDR3 loop reads CASSLEGTQETQYF. DNA for the CDR3: TGTGCCAGCAGCTTAGAAGGGACTCAAGAGACCCAGTACTTC. The chain combines TRBV11-2 with TRBJ2-5; a weak D match, TRBD2 (6 bases). Trimming left V 0 bases short and J 2 bases short, with 7 bases between. The CDR3 runs 14 residues. CDR1 and CDR2 (germline): SGHAT, FQNNGV. The full variable domain, its missing parts supplied by reference TRBV11-2 and TRBJ2-5, is EAGVAQSPRYKIIEKRQSVAFWCNPISGHATLYWYQQILGQGPKLLIQFQNNGVVDDSQLPKDRFSAERLKGVDSTLKIQPAKLEDSAVYLCASSLEGTQETQYFGPGTRLLVL.

This clonotype showed up just a few times. This sequence joins TRBV21-1 and TRBJ2-1; the DNA was not used to check the table's D call, TRBD2. TRBV21-1 constitutes a pseudogene. CDR3 length: 15 residues. The CDR3 is CASSQKEERDNEQFF. CDR3 DNA: TGTGCCAGCAGCCAAAAGGAGGAACGCGACAATGAGCAGTTCTTC.

CDR3 nucleotide sequence: TGTGCCAGCAGCTTGGACTGGGTACCTGGCTACACCTTC. Translated, it gives CASSLDWVPGYTF. J is TRBJ1-2 and V is TRBV5-5, with D hard to call. Germline V CDR1 and CDR2: SGHKS, YYEKEE (reference sequence). The V and J ends lost 0 bases and 7 bases respectively, with 10 bases between them. The CDR3 extends over 13 amino acids.

The chain couples TRBV9 to TRBJ2-3; D uncertain. The CDR3 has 14 amino acids. Germline V CDR1 and CDR2: SGDLS, YYNGEE. V gave up 0 bases and J gave up 1 base, with 6 bases separating them. CDR3 region: CASSVVSGTDTQYF. CDR3 DNA sequence: TGTGCCAGCAGCGTAGTAAGCGGCACAGATACGCAGTATTTT.

This chain connects TRBV3-1 to TRBJ2-2; the D call may be TRBD1 or TRBD2 (6 bases each). This CDR3 spans 18 amino acids. Germline loops: CDR1 LGHDT, CDR2 YNNKEL (reference sequence). The germline V and J ends were trimmed by 8 bases and 7 bases, with 29 bases remaining between them. CDR3 bases: TGTGCCAGCGGAAATTACCGGGACTCTCGAGGGGGAGGCGGGGAGCTGTTTTTT. Its protein product is CASGNYRDSRGGGGELFF.

The V call is TRBV24-1, the J call TRBJ2-3; the D call may be TRBD1 or TRBD2 (6 bases each). This CDR3 region has 16 residues. Trimming removed 0 bases from V and 2 bases from J, with 11 bases in between. Germline lookup yields CDR1 KGHDR and CDR2 SFDVKD. The CDR3 coding sequence is TGTGCCACCAGTGATTTGCGAGGGGGGATCACAGATACGCAGTATTTT. This codes for CATSDLRGGITDTQYF.

This chain links TRBV11-2 with TRBJ2-7; the D is unclear. The ends were cut back, 2 bases at V and 2 bases at J, with 7 bases in the middle. CDR1 SGHAT and CDR2 FQNNGV come from the germline V gene. This CDR3 region has 13 residues. The DNA for the CDR3 is TGTGCCAGCAGCTTATTCAGCGCCTACGAGCAGTACTTC. It codes for CASSLFSAYEQYF.

The sample holds a few counts of this clonotype. This chain links TRBV6-5 with TRBJ1-2; 11 bases line up with TRBD1. J was trimmed by 2 bases and V by 2 bases; bases with no gene match: 4. The CDR3 consists of 16 residues. CDR1 MNHEY and CDR2 SVGAGI come from the germline V gene. DNA for the CDR3: TGTGCCAGCAGTTACCCCCGGACAGGGGGCAACTATGGCTACACCTTC. Encoded protein: CASSYPRTGGNYGYTF.

Only a few counts were recorded for this clonotype. The rearrangement links TRBV5-1 to TRBJ1-6; 7 bases are a match to TRBD1. V lost 7 bases and J lost 7; bases outside the gene matches: 8. CDR3 length equals 14 residues. Germline CDR1 and CDR2: SGHRS and YFSETQ. The CDR3 reads CASARQGGNSPLHF. CDR3 coding DNA: TGCGCCAGCGCACGACAGGGAGGAAATTCACCCCTCCACTTT.

The genes are TRBV7-2 and TRBJ2-7; 9 bases line up with TRBD2. Trimming cost V 5 bases and J 7 bases; bases outside gene matches: 18. The germline gives CDR1 SGHTA, CDR2 FQGNSA. This CDR3 spans 17 amino acids. Here the CDR3 reads CASSHPTKTSGGGEQYF. Written as DNA, the CDR3 is TGTGCCAGCAGCCATCCCACCAAGACTAGCGGTGGGGGGGAGCAGTACTTC.